The 32 T cell receptor beta chains listed next were all sequenced from one sample in a study of blood T cell repertoires in COVID-19 (TCRdb year 2020). Library preparation was by the immunoSEQ multiplex PCR assay. TCRdb took this table from immuneACCESS and kept in-frame rearrangements with V and J called. Such tables lack part of the clones; where checked against another copy, unresolved V genes explain under half of the gap, and the rest is unexplained. The sample table records about 130,000 clones; over 85% of these occur just once. The top ten constitute roughly 4.5% of the sample. Source material: peripheral blood. The source is a man aged 60 to 75 with COVID-19, enrolled during active disease.

The chain employs TRBV11-3 and TRBJ1-6, with 9 bases matching TRBD1. The trim removed 2 bases at V and 6 bases at J, leaving 11 bases unmatched. Germline V gene sequence: CDR1 SGHNT, CDR2 YENEEA. The CDR3 runs to 18 residues. Here the CDR3 reads CASSLQLSGDRVNSPLHF. The DNA of the CDR3 is TGTGCCAGCAGCTTACAACTCTCCGGGGACAGGGTTAATTCACCCCTCCACTTT.

This clone has more than one count but fewer than ten. J is TRBJ2-7 and V is TRBV6-2 or TRBV6-3, with 11 bases aligning to TRBD2. J lost 6 bases, V lost 4 bases, and 8 bases had no gene match. The CDR3 extends over 15 amino acids. The germline V gene has CDR1 MNHEY and CDR2 SVGEGT. CDR3 in DNA: TGTGCCAGCAGTTCCCTGACTAGCGGGAATTTCGAGCAGTACTTC. Translation gives CASSSLTSGNFEQYF.

The V gene is TRBV19, the J gene TRBJ1-4; D is unclear. Germline V gene data show CDR1 as LNHDA and CDR2 as SQIVND (reference sequence). V lost 5 bases and J 4 bases, leaving 11 bases between the germline ends. CDR3 length equals 14 residues. The CDR3 DNA reads TGTGCCAGTAGTCGTCAACAGTATAATGAAAAACTGTTTTTT. Protein sequence: CASSRQQYNEKLFF.

The sample holds a few counts of this clone. This chain connects TRBV18 to TRBJ2-7; 8 nucleotides line up with TRBD2. Trimming at V came to 4 bases and at J to 2 bases, leaving 1 base not matched to a gene. The CDR3 totals 13 residues. Germline values: CDR1 KGHSH, CDR2 LQKENI. The CDR3 region has the DNA TGTGCCAGCTCACTACTAGCGGCCTACGAGCAGTACTTC. It yields the protein CASSLLAAYEQYF.

CDR3 sequence (DNA): TGTGCCAGCAGCGTAATGGAGGACCAGGGGACTGAAGCTTTCTTT. Its protein is CASSVMEDQGTEAFF. The V gene is TRBV9, the J gene TRBJ1-1, with D perhaps matching TRBD1 (6 bases). V lost 1 base to trimming and J lost 5 bases, with 15 bases between them. This CDR3 has 15 residues. Looked up from germline, CDR1 is SGDLS and CDR2 is YYNGEE.

The chain combines TRBV5-6 with TRBJ1-4; D possibly corresponds to TRBD1 (6 bases). CDR3 length: 14 residues. Germline CDR1 SGHDT, CDR2 YYEEEE. Trimming stripped 4 bases from V and 6 bases from J, with 13 bases between. CDR3 residues: CASSLGQWDEKLFF. CDR3 nucleotide sequence: TGTGCCAGCAGCCTCGGACAGTGGGATGAAAAACTGTTTTTT.

The table lists this clone with a few counts. The J gene is TRBJ2-2, the V gene TRBV6-5, with D possibly being TRBD2 (6 bases). Germline assignment: CDR1 MNHEY and CDR2 SVGAGI. Trimming stripped 6 bases from V and 9 bases from J, with 14 bases between. The length of the CDR3 is 13 residues. As DNA, the CDR3 is TGTGCCAGCAGCCAGGCGGGGAGCCGGGAGCTGTTTTTT. It encodes CASSQAGSRELFF.

The chain carries TRBV12-5 and TRBJ1-4; unclear D gene. CDR3 length: 13 residues. V was trimmed by 1 base and J by 4 bases, leaving 4 bases between them. CDR1 is LGHNT, CDR2 FRNRAP, per germline. CDR3 DNA: TGTGCTAGTGGTTTGGGCAGTAATGAAAAACTGTTTTTT. Amino acids: CASGLGSNEKLFF.

The V and J genes are TRBV6-5 and TRBJ2-1; perhaps TRBD1 as D (6 bases). Trimming shortened V by 7 bases and J by 3 bases, and 13 bases separated the two germline ends. The CDR3 loop spans 14 amino acids. Germline V gives CDR1 MNHEY, CDR2 SVGAGI. The CDR3 loop is CASKTRDNYNEQFF. Here the CDR3 DNA reads TGTGCCAGCAAAACCCGGGACAACTACAATGAGCAGTTCTTC.

The rearrangement uses TRBV2 and TRBJ2-3; the match to TRBD2 covers 7 bases. Germline lookup yields CDR1 SNHLY and CDR2 FYNNEI. The CDR3 covers 15 residues. J gave up 7 bases and V 3 bases, and 10 bases lay outside the gene matches. This CDR3 is CASSDTSEIKYTQYF. In nucleotides, the CDR3 is TGTGCCAGCAGTGACACTAGCGAAATAAAATATACGCAGTATTTT.

The chain recombines TRBV9 with TRBJ2-7; unclear D gene. The V and J ends lost 0 bases and 3 bases respectively, with 13 bases between them. The length of the CDR3 is 15 residues. Looked up from germline, CDR1 is SGDLS and CDR2 is YYNGEE. The CDR3 loop is CASSVGQRGIYEQYF. CDR3 in DNA: TGTGCCAGCAGCGTAGGGCAGCGAGGTATCTACGAGCAGTACTTC.

V gene TRBV18 combines with J gene TRBJ2-1; 7 nucleotides line up with TRBD2. Germline V gene data show CDR1 as KGHSH and CDR2 as LQKENI. V shed 5 bases and J 1 base; nucleotides not matched to a gene: 5. The CDR3 extends over 15 amino acids. The CDR3 nucleotides read TGTGCCAGCTCATTTCTAGCGGAGTCCTACAATGAGCAGTTCTTC. This gives the protein CASSFLAESYNEQFF.

This clone was observed a single time. The V gene is TRBV28, the J gene TRBJ1-3, with D hard to call. CDR1 is MDHEN, CDR2 SYDVKM, per germline. V shed 7 bases and J shed 4 bases, with 8 bases lying between them. The CDR3 covers 12 residues. In DNA, the CDR3 is TGTGCCAGCACCCCACAGGGAAACACCATATATTTT. Its translation is CASTPQGNTIYF.

V and J are TRBV4-1 and TRBJ2-5; possibly TRBD1 for D (6 bases). The V gene lost 5 bases and the J gene lost 2 bases, with 15 bases spanning the gap. Germline V CDR1 and CDR2: MGHRA, YSYEKL. The CDR3 has 15 residues. The CDR3 DNA sequence: TGCGCCAGCAGCGGGCAGGGGCGGACTCAAGAGACCCAGTACTTC. Translated: CASSGQGRTQETQYF.

The chain carries TRBV27 and TRBJ1-4, with TRBD1 matching over 7 bases. Germline values: CDR1 MNHEY, CDR2 SMNVEV (reference sequence). The V gene end was trimmed by 4 bases and the J gene end by 6 bases; junction bases not matched to a gene: 8. The CDR3 has 15 residues. CDR3 DNA sequence: TGTGCCAGCAGTTGGCGGACAGGTGGATATGAAAAACTGTTTTTT. This encodes CASSWRTGGYEKLFF.

The chain uses TRBV5-1 and TRBJ2-7; D is possibly TRBD2 (6 bases). V dropped 1 base and J dropped 7 bases, with 18 bases sitting between them. This CDR3 has 15 amino acids. Germline V lookup: CDR1 SGHRS, CDR2 YFSETQ. In DNA form, the CDR3 reads TGCGCCAGCAGCTTGAGTAGCGGACCTCTGGGGGAGCAGTACTTC. This encodes CASSLSSGPLGEQYF.

The genes are TRBV24-1 and TRBJ2-5, with 8 bases aligning to TRBD2. Germline V gives CDR1 KGHDR, CDR2 SFDVKD. There are 14 residues in the CDR3. Trimming at V came to 4 bases and at J to 8 bases, leaving 8 bases not matched to a gene. CDR3 sequence (DNA): TGTGCCACCAGTGACTATAGCGGGATTGGAACCCAGTACTTC. It specifies CATSDYSGIGTQYF.

The chain recombines TRBV10-3 with TRBJ2-7; TRBD1 matches 8 bases. There are 13 residues in the CDR3. Germline assignment: CDR1 ENHRY and CDR2 SYGVKD. The V and J ends lost 3 bases and 5 bases, in that order; junction bases with no gene match: 3. For the CDR3, the DNA is TGTGCCATCAGTGAAAGGGGACAGGACGAGCAGTACTTC. Translation: CAISERGQDEQYF.

The V and J genes are TRBV6-5 and TRBJ2-7; 8 bases map to TRBD1. The V gene end was trimmed by 6 bases and the J gene end by 11 bases; junction bases not matched to a gene: 18. Germline assignment: CDR1 MNHEY and CDR2 SVGAGI. The length of the CDR3 is 15 residues. CDR3 DNA sequence: TGTGCCAGCAGCGCTCCGGGACAGGCACCTGATATAAAGTACTTC. Encoded protein: CASSAPGQAPDIKYF.

The rearrangement links TRBV19 to TRBJ2-3; 7 bases are shared with TRBD2. Germline CDR1 reads LNHDA; CDR2 reads SQIVND (reference sequence). V lost 3 bases, J lost 1 base, and 7 bases stayed unmatched. The CDR3 has 16 residues. The CDR3 reads CASSMEAGAGTDTQYF. The CDR3, as DNA: TGTGCCAGTAGTATGGAGGCGGGAGCCGGCACAGATACGCAGTATTTT. Combining the CDR3 with reference TRBV19 and TRBJ2-3 gives the whole variable domain DGGITQSPKYLFRKEGQNVTLSCEQNLNHDAMYWYRQDPGQGLRLIYYSQIVNDFQKGDIAEGYSVSREKKESFPLTVTSAQKNPTAFYLCASSMEAGAGTDTQYFGPGTRLTVL.

The chain couples TRBV5-4 to TRBJ1-1; D unresolved. Germline-derived CDR1 and CDR2 are SGHNT and YYREEE (reference sequence). V lost 1 base and J lost 2, with 9 bases in between. The CDR3 totals 14 residues. The CDR3: CASSLRRGNTEAFF. The DNA of the CDR3 is TGTGCCAGCAGCTTGAGGAGAGGAAACACTGAAGCTTTCTTT.

The V gene is TRBV18, the J gene TRBJ2-1; the match to TRBD1 covers 7 bases. Unmatched junction bases numbered 6, after V lost 5 bases and J lost 8 bases. Germline lookup yields CDR1 KGHSH and CDR2 LQKENI. This CDR3 has 13 residues. This chain's CDR3 is CASSRTGAHEQFF. Written as DNA, the CDR3 is TGTGCCAGCTCAAGAACAGGGGCCCATGAGCAGTTCTTC. Supplemented by reference TRBV18 and TRBJ2-1, the full variable domain reads NAGVMQNPRHLVRRRGQEARLRCSPMKGHSHVYWYRQLPEEGLKFMVYLQKENIIDESGMPKERFSAEFPKEGPSILRIQQVVRGDSAAYFCASSRTGAHEQFFGPGTRLTVL.

This chain joins TRBV11-3 and TRBJ1-4; D call uncertain. Germline lookup yields CDR1 SGHNT and CDR2 YENEEA. This CDR3 is built from 16 residues. V lost 1 base and J lost 0, with 9 bases in between. As DNA, the CDR3 is TGTGCCAGCAGCTTAGGAAGTACAACAACTAATGAAAAACTGTTTTTT. This encodes CASSLGSTTTNEKLFF.

The chain uses TRBV19 and TRBJ1-5, with 8 positions matching TRBD1. Germline V gene lookup returns CDR1 LNHDA and CDR2 SQIVND (reference sequence). Unmatched junction bases numbered 4, after V lost 4 bases and J lost 2 bases. This CDR3 spans 15 amino acids. CDR3 DNA sequence: TGTGCCAGTAGTACCGGACAGGGCGGCAATCAGCCCCAGCATTTT. Protein product: CASSTGQGGNQPQHF.

The chain links TRBV25-1 to TRBJ2-2; TRBD1 might be the D (6 bases). The CDR3 has 14 amino acids. The V end lost 5 bases, the J end lost 6 bases, and 13 bases lay between the germline ends. Germline V gives CDR1 MGHDK, CDR2 SYGVNS. CDR3: CASSSQGEAGELFF. The CDR3 DNA sequence: TGTGCCAGCAGTTCACAGGGAGAGGCCGGGGAGCTGTTTTTT.

There are a few counts of this clone. The V call is TRBV30, the J call TRBJ1-3, with D maybe TRBD1 (5 bases). V shed 0 bases and J shed 0 bases, with 12 bases lying between them. There are 16 residues in the CDR3. From germline, CDR1 is GTSNPN and CDR2 SVGIG (reference sequence). For the CDR3, the DNA is TGTGCCTGGAGTGTACCAGGGCGTCACTCTGGAAACACCATATATTTT. Encoded protein: CAWSVPGRHSGNTIYF. Based on the CDR3 plus reference TRBV30 and TRBJ1-3, the full variable domain is SQTIHQWPATLVQPVGSPLSLECTVEGTSNPNLYWYRQAAGRGLQLLFYSVGIGQISSEVPQNLSASRPQDRQFILSSKKLLLSDSGFYLCAWSVPGRHSGNTIYFGEGSWLTVV.

The V and J genes are TRBV11-3 and TRBJ1-3; D is ambiguous. Germline V gene lookup returns CDR1 SGHNT and CDR2 YENEEA. V shed 5 bases and J shed 0 bases, with 11 bases lying between them. The CDR3 consists of 15 residues. CDR3 loop: CASSPRALSGNTIYF. DNA of the CDR3: TGTGCCAGCAGCCCGCGGGCCCTCTCTGGAAACACCATATATTTT.

The chain couples TRBV24-1 to TRBJ1-1; 9 nucleotides agree with TRBD1. CDR1 KGHDR and CDR2 SFDVKD come from the germline V gene. The CDR3 has 13 residues. V was clipped by 8 bases and J by 6 bases; unmatched bases: 6. The DNA of the CDR3 is TGTGCCACCAAAGGGACAGGGATCCCTGAAGCTTTCTTT. Residues: CATKGTGIPEAFF.

The chain combines TRBV15 with TRBJ1-4; D not resolved. V was cut by 1 base and J by 7 bases, with 7 bases left in between. The CDR3 covers 13 residues. The V gene's germline CDR1 is LNHNV and CDR2 YYDKDF (reference sequence). This CDR3 is CATSRGPGEKLFF. The CDR3 DNA sequence: TGTGCCACCAGCAGAGGACCGGGTGAAAAACTGTTTTTT.

The chain has TRBV2 and TRBJ1-2, with 7 bases fitting TRBD1. Germline V gene data show CDR1 as SNHLY and CDR2 as FYNNEI. The CDR3 runs to 14 residues. V lost 2 bases and J lost 8; bases outside the gene matches: 8. This CDR3 reads CASSETRQGGGYTF. CDR3 coding DNA: TGTGCCAGCAGTGAAACCAGACAGGGTGGAGGCTACACCTTC. Combining the CDR3 with reference TRBV2 and TRBJ1-2 gives the whole variable domain EPEVTQTPSHQVTQMGQEVILRCVPISNHLYFYWYRQILGQKVEFLVSFYNNEISEKSEIFDDQFSVERPDGSNFTLKIRSTKLEDSAMYFCASSETRQGGGYTFGSGTRLTVV.

The rearrangement uses TRBV24-1 and TRBJ2-1; possibly TRBD1 for D (5 bases). V lost 3 bases and J lost 2, with 7 bases in between. The CDR3 is 14 amino acids. Germline V gene sequence: CDR1 KGHDR, CDR2 SFDVKD. As DNA, the CDR3 is TGTGCCACCAGTGATGAGACAGCCTACAATGAGCAGTTCTTC. Protein product: CATSDETAYNEQFF.

The chain is built from TRBV7-2 and TRBJ2-3; TRBD1 matches at 7 bases. Germline loops: CDR1 SGHTA, CDR2 FQGNSA. J was trimmed by 2 bases and V by 5 bases; bases with no gene match: 4. CDR3 length: 14 amino acids. DNA of the CDR3: TGTGCCAGCAGCCTAGGACAGGACACAGATACGCAGTATTTT. It is translated as CASSLGQDTDTQYF. The full variable domain, rest sourced from reference TRBV7-2 and TRBJ2-3, is GAGVSQSPSNKVTEKGKDVELRCDPISGHTALYWYRQSLGQGLEFLIYFQGNSAPDKSGLPSDRFSAERTGGSVSTLTIQRTQQEDSAVYLCASSLGQDTDTQYFGPGTRLTVL.